This TCR beta chain comes out of a study of response to subunit inactivated influenza vaccine. Whole-study findings and limits: It was suggested by the authors that few new T cells are recruited by each seasonal influenza vaccination.

This clonotype was seen ten or more times. Antigen unknown. This CDR3 has 17 amino acids. After removal of 5 bases from V and 5 bases from J, the junction contained 14 bases not matched to a gene. Germline-derived CDR1 and CDR2 are MDHEN and SYDVKM. MiXCR was run by TCRdb on the RT-PCR reads, yielding one entry per CDR3 protein. The sample carries approximately 310,000 distinct CDR3 sequences, just over 20% recorded once. The rearrangement joins TRBV28 to TRBJ2-1, with 8 bases identical to TRBD2. This receptor was identified in a man in his fifties or sixties who received an inactivated influenza vaccine. The material sequenced was PBMCs from blood, taken about 20 months after vaccination. CDR3 in amino acids: CASSGKTFSGRDNEQFF. CDR3 DNA: TGTGCCAGCAGTGGGAAGACATTCAGCGGGAGAGACAATGAGCAGTTCTTC.